This TCR beta chain was recovered during a study of vaccination and CD4 T cells after COVID-19. About the study: Vaccinees got either two BNT162b2 doses or two mRNA-1273 doses. Cells were stimulated with overlapping spike peptide pools from SARS-CoV-2, HCoV-NL63, HCoV-OC43 and HCoV-229E.

The CDR3 covers 12 residues. Germline V gives CDR1 DFQATT, CDR2 SNEGSKA (reference sequence). The ends lost 6 bases at V and 9 bases at J; junction bases unmatched: 8. Treatment described: approximately nine-day PBMC culture with coronavirus spike peptide pools or control peptides (ViraFEST assay). TCR sequencing followed the expansion of antigen-specific T cells with peptide pools in ViraFEST. As to this clonotype: The antigen is not known.

Sequenced with the Oncomine TCR Beta short-read assay was DNA taken from cultured CD4+ T cells. TCRdb processed the PCR reads anew with MiXCR; each CDR3 protein has one entry. The sample holds 10,000 to 12,000 distinct CDR3 sequences, 70% to 75% seen once. This sequence originates from a human donor who had recovered from COVID-19. The J gene is TRBJ2-5, the V gene TRBV20-1; 9 nucleotides match TRBD2. Source material: CD4+ T cells from blood, cultured in vitro. CDR3 DNA: TGCAGTGCGCCACTAGCGGGCACGGCCCAGTACTTC. Protein product: CSAPLAGTAQYF.